This passage covers 16 T cell receptor beta chains from one sample sequenced in a study of T cell repertoires in cytomegalovirus infection. TCRdb fed the reads into MiXCR, producing one record per CDR3 protein. Of around 140,000 distinct CDR3 sequences detected, 5.5% to 8% appear once; the ten largest clones hold roughly 18%. The sequenced sample was PBMCs. The receptors here all came from a human donor in good health (CMV status not recorded). Some clones in this sample may be carry-over from other donors' samples.

This clonotype was picked up many times. The chain employs TRBV6-1 and TRBJ2-3, with 10 bases fitting TRBD2. The CDR3 covers 19 residues. V lost 5 bases to trimming and J lost 5 bases; unmatched junction nucleotides: 19. Germline loops: CDR1 MNHNS, CDR2 SASEGT. The CDR3 loop is CASSFLPLSGGPTGDTQYF. As DNA, the CDR3 is TGTGCCAGCAGTTTTCTACCCCTTAGCGGGGGGCCTACAGGAGATACGCAGTATTTT.

Here the CDR3 DNA reads TGTGCCAGTAGGACGACAGGGGGCGCGGGGGCCAAAAACATTCAGTACTTC. It specifies CASRTTGGAGAKNIQYF. The J gene is TRBJ2-4, the V gene TRBV19; 10 positions match TRBD1. The germline V gene has CDR1 LNHDA and CDR2 SQIVND (reference sequence). V dropped 6 bases and J dropped 1; count of bases not matched to a gene: 9. The CDR3 length is 17 residues.

This clonotype has only a few counts. The chain is built from TRBV5-1 and TRBJ2-7, with D possibly TRBD1 on 5 matching bases. The germline gives CDR1 SGHRS, CDR2 YFSETQ. The CDR3 is made up of 12 amino acids. The V and J ends lost 4 bases and 3 bases respectively, with 8 bases between them. The CDR3 DNA follows: TGCGCCAGCAGCGTCGACAGCTACGAGCAGTACTTC. This codes for CASSVDSYEQYF.

V is TRBV27 and J is TRBJ2-3; 9 nucleotides line up with TRBD1. J was trimmed by 2 bases and V by 6 bases; bases with no gene match: 6. The CDR3 is made up of 15 amino acids. The germline V gene encodes CDR1 MNHEY and CDR2 SMNVEV (reference sequence). Here the CDR3 DNA reads TGTGCCAGCAGCCTACAGGGGGCCCCCACAGATACGCAGTATTTT. Translating gives CASSLQGAPTDTQYF.

This clonotype has a count of ten or more. The chain has TRBV5-1 and TRBJ2-3, with D possibly being TRBD2 (5 bases). V lost 0 bases to trimming and J lost 4 bases, with 6 bases between them. The CDR3 covers 13 residues. Germline CDR1 SGHRS, CDR2 YFSETQ. CDR3 loop: CASSLAGADTQYF. As DNA, the CDR3 is TGCGCCAGCAGCTTGGCCGGGGCAGATACGCAGTATTTT.

V usage is TRBV9 and J usage is TRBJ1-2; maybe TRBD1 (6 bases). Germline CDR1 and CDR2: SGDLS and YYNGEE. The CDR3 has 14 residues. The germline V and J ends were trimmed by 2 bases and 3 bases, with 11 bases remaining between them. This chain's CDR3 is CASSVGGDHYGYTF. Here the CDR3 DNA reads TGTGCCAGCAGCGTTGGGGGCGACCACTATGGCTACACCTTC.

The table lists this clonotype with many counts. Written as DNA, the CDR3 is TGTGCCAGCAGCTTACGGGTCTCTGGGGCCAACGTCCTGACTTTC. Amino acids: CASSLRVSGANVLTF. The rearrangement links TRBV7-9 to TRBJ2-6; D remains unclear. Between the trimmed V and J ends, which lost 2 bases and 0 bases, there was a span of 5 bases. Germline CDR1 SEHNR, CDR2 FQNEAQ (reference sequence). This CDR3 is built from 15 residues.

This clonotype was seen ten or more times. The chain recombines TRBV7-6 with TRBJ1-5, with D hard to call. Trimming left V 5 bases short and J 0 bases short, with 5 bases between. The CDR3 sequence is 13 residues long. The germline gives CDR1 SGHVS, CDR2 FNYEAQ. CDR3 DNA sequence: TGTGCCAGCAGCCGGTTTAGCAATCAGCCCCAGCATTTT. Translation gives CASSRFSNQPQHF.

Points on this clonotype: Being one base from a much bigger clone, this may be a read error. V usage is TRBV7-3 and J usage is TRBJ2-1, with 7 bases matching TRBD2. This CDR3 contains 16 residues. In germline, CDR1 is SGHTA, CDR2 FQGTGA. The CDR3 DNA follows: TGTGCCCGCAGCTATAAAGGCGGGACTACCTACAATGAGCAGTTCTTC. It translates to CARSYKGGTTYNEQFF.

This clonotype was recorded at least ten times. J is TRBJ2-7 and V is TRBV3-1, with TRBD2 identical over 13 bases. Germline V gene lookup returns CDR1 LGHDT and CDR2 YNNKEL (reference sequence). The CDR3 is 17 residues long. The ends lost 1 base at V and 5 bases at J; junction bases unmatched: 8. CDR3 sequence: CASSQALAGGIWDEQYF. The DNA for the CDR3 is TGTGCCAGCAGCCAAGCACTAGCGGGGGGGATATGGGACGAGCAGTACTTC.

This clonotype was counted only a few times. This rearrangement joins TRBV2 to TRBJ2-6; D may be TRBD1 (8 bases). The CDR3 runs to 16 residues. CDR1 is SNHLY, CDR2 FYNNEI, per germline. V lost 8 bases and J lost 0, with 14 bases in between. The CDR3 sequence: CASATGGGSGANVLTF. CDR3 in DNA: TGTGCCAGCGCAACAGGGGGGGGCTCTGGGGCCAACGTCCTGACTTTC.

There are a few counts of this clonotype. The rearrangement links TRBV20-1 to TRBJ1-2; 9 bases align to TRBD1. The J segment lost 7 bases and the V segment lost 4 bases, leaving 7 bases of the junction unmatched. CDR3 size: 13 residues. Looked up from germline, CDR1 is DFQATT and CDR2 is SNEGSKA (reference sequence). CDR3 bases: TGCAGTGCTAAAACACAGGGGGCTGGTGGCTACACCTTC. This sequence encodes CSAKTQGAGGYTF.

This chain links TRBV6-2 or TRBV6-3 with TRBJ1-5, with a possible D match to TRBD1 (5 bases). CDR1 and CDR2 from the germline V gene are MNHEY and SVGEGT. The CDR3 covers 13 residues. V was shortened by 5 bases and J by 6 bases, with 11 bases between the two germline ends. CDR3 sequence reads: CASSPGLRQPQHF. The CDR3, as DNA: TGTGCCAGCAGTCCGGGACTTCGTCAGCCCCAGCATTTT.

This clonotype occurred many times. This sequence joins TRBV18 and TRBJ2-5; TRBD1 agrees at 10 bases. The germline V gene encodes CDR1 KGHSH and CDR2 LQKENI. The CDR3 has 16 amino acids. V lost 2 bases to trimming and J lost 7 bases; unmatched junction nucleotides: 10. The CDR3 reads CASSPAVTGTGVTQYF. CDR3 nucleotides: TGTGCCAGCTCACCAGCGGTCACCGGGACAGGGGTGACCCAGTACTTC.

There are many counts of this clonotype. The CDR3 sequence is CASSLAWDRGQAQHF. For the CDR3, the DNA is TGTGCCAGCAGCTTAGCGTGGGACAGGGGGCAAGCCCAGCATTTT. The chain joins TRBV7-2 to TRBJ1-5; TRBD1 matches 12 bases. CDR1 SGHTA and CDR2 FQGNSA come from the germline V gene. The trim removed 0 bases at V and 11 bases at J, leaving 5 bases unmatched. The CDR3 sequence is 15 residues long.

This clonotype was picked up many times. The chain couples TRBV27 to TRBJ2-2; unclear D gene. The V end lost 5 bases, the J end lost 6 bases, and 10 bases lay between the germline ends. The germline CDR1 and CDR2 sequences are MNHEY and SMNVEV (reference sequence). The CDR3 runs 13 residues. CDR3 sequence: CASSRSDAGELFF. CDR3 sequence (DNA): TGTGCCAGCAGTCGGAGCGACGCCGGGGAGCTGTTTTTT.